This T cell receptor beta chain comes out of a study of cytomegalovirus exposure and HLA in healthy donors. Findings and caveats of the study: Productive status was seen about 87% or about 30% of the time for most TCR beta V segments in an earlier analysis.

A multiplex PCR was run with 60 Vbeta primers and 13 Jbeta primers. Assay: immunoSEQ multiplex PCR; the TCRdb copy retains only in-frame clones and omits some. This sample has tens of thousands of clones; roughly 80% occur once, and the top ten carry 20% to 25%. This clone was observed a handful of times. Antigen specificity is unknown. The TCR was taken from a woman in her 40s in good health and CMV-seropositive. Sequences were obtained from PBMCs.

The CDR3 nucleotides read TGCAGCGTTGACTCAGGCGGGGCAAACACCGGGGAGCTGTTTTTT. As protein: CSVDSGGANTGELFF. The rearrangement links TRBV29-1 to TRBJ2-2; D is possibly TRBD2 (6 bases). The V end lost 3 bases, the J end lost 2 bases, and 13 bases lay between the germline ends. CDR1 is SQVTM, CDR2 ANQGSEA, per germline. CDR3 length equals 15 residues.